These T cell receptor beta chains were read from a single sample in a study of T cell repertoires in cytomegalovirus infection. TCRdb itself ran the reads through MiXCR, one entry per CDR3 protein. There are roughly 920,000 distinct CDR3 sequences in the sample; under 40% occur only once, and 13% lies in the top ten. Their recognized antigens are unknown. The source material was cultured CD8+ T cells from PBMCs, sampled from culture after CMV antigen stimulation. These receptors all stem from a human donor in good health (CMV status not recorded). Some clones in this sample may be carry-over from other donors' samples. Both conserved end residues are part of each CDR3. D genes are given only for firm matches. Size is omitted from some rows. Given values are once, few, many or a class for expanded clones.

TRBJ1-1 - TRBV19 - TGTGCCACCGCGGGAGGCATGAACACTGAAGCTTTCTTT CATAGGMNTEAFF
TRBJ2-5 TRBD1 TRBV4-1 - TGCGCCAGCAGCCAGACAGGGGCAGGGTACCAAGAGACCCAGTACTTC CASSQTGAGYQETQYF
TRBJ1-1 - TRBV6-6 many TGTGCCAGCAGCCAGATGAACACTGAAGCTTTCTTT CASSQMNTEAFF
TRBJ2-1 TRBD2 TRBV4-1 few TGCGCCAGCAGCCGAACGGTTAGCGGGGAGGGTGAGCAGTTCTTC CASSRTVSGEGEQFF
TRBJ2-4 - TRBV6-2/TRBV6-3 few TGTGCCAGCAGCCGTGACAGGAACATTCAGTACTTC CASSRDRNIQYF
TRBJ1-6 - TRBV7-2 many TGTGCCAGCTGCCTGACGGCCAGCTCCTATAATTCACCCCTCCACTTT CASCLTASSYNSPLHF
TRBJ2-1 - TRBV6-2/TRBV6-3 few TGTGCCAGCAGTTACGGGCCACACTCCTACAATGAGCAGTTCTTC CASSYGPHSYNEQFF
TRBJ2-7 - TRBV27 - TGTGCCACCGGATTTCCGGGTATCTACGAGCAGTACTTC CATGFPGIYEQYF
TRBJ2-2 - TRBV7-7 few TGTGCTAGCAGCTTGGGCGGGATACCCGCGAACACCGGGGAGCTGTTTTTT CASSLGGIPANTGELFF
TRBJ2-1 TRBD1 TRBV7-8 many TGTGCCAGCAGCACGACGGGACAGGGGGCTAGTGTGTCCTACAATGAGCAGTTCTTC CASSTTGQGASVSYNEQFF
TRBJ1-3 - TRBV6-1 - TGTGCCAGCAGTGCGGGCCCGGGCGCTGGAAACACCATATATTTT CASSAGPGAGNTIYF
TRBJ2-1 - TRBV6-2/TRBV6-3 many TGTGCCAGCTACCTTGGAGGGGGGGGCAATGAGCAGTTCTTC CASYLGGGGNEQFF
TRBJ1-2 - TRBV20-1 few TGCAGTGCTAGAGAGGATGGCTACACCTTC CSAREDGYTF
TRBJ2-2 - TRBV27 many TGTGCCAGCAGTTTTGGTCTTAACACCGGGGAGCTGTTTTTT CASSFGLNTGELFF
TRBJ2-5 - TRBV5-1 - TGCGCCAGCAGCTTCCTGGAACAAGAGACCCAGTACTTC CASSFLEQETQYF
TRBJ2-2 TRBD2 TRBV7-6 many TGTGCCAGCAGCTTTAGCGGGGGGCTCCCCACCGGGGAGCTGTTTTTT CASSFSGGLPTGELFF
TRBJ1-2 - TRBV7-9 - TGTGCCAGCAAGGGATTAGGGTCGGTCACCTTC CASKGLGSVTF
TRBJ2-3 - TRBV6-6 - TGTGCCACCTATACAGATACGCAGTATTTT CATYTDTQYF
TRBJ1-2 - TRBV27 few TGTGCCAGCAGTCCCGGGCCGGGCCTTCACTATGGCTACACCTTC CASSPGPGLHYGYTF
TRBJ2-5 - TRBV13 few TGTGCCAGCAGCCCGCGACAGAGAAGAGAGACCCAGTACTTC CASSPRQRRETQYF
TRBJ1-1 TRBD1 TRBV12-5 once TGTGCTAGTGGTTTTCAGGGGGCTTTGAACACTGAAGCTTTCTTT CASGFQGALNTEAFF
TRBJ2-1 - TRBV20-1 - TGCAGTGCTAGAGATGAGGCGGGGAGGTACAATGAGCAGTTCTTC CSARDEAGRYNEQFF
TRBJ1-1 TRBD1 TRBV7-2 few TGTGCCAGCAGCTTAGGTGGGACAGCCGGAAATGAAGCTTTCTTT CASSLGGTAGNEAFF
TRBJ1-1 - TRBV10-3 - TGTGCCATCAGTGAGTCCTTGACATTGATGGGTGAAGCTTTCTTT CAISESLTLMGEAFF
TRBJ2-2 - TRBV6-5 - TGTGCCAGCCGGAAGGGGGTAGTCGGGGAGCCGTTTTTT CASRKGVVGEPFF
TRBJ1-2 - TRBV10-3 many TGTGCCATCAGTCGGTGGGGCAGATACTATGGCTACACCTTC CAISRWGRYYGYTF
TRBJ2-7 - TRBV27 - TGTGCCAGCAGTCAGGGACGGGACTCCTACGAGCAGTACTTC CASSQGRDSYEQYF
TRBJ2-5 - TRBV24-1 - TGTGCCACCAGTGATTTGGAAGGGGGACAACAAGAGACCCAGTACTTC CATSDLEGGQQETQYF
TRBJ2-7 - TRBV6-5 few TGTGCCAGCAGTTACGGAGGAGGGGTTGTCAATGCCGAGCAGTACTTC CASSYGGGVVNAEQYF
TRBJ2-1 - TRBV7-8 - TGTGCCAGCAGCTTAGACCTGCGGGGCAATGAGCAGTTCTTC CASSLDLRGNEQFF
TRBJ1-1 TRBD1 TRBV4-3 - TGCGCCAGCAGCCGGGACAGGGTTGGGTACACTGAAGCTTTCTTT CASSRDRVGYTEAFF
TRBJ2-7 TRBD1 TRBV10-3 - TGTGCCATCAGGTGGGACAGGGGTTACGAGCAGTACTTC CAIRWDRGYEQYF
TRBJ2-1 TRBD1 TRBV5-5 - TGTGCCAGCAGCTCGGACAGGGGTCCAACCTACAATGAGCAGTTCTTC CASSSDRGPTYNEQFF
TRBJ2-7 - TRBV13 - TGTGCCAGCAGCTGGGATCCCTCTAGTTCCTTCGAGCAGTACTTC CASSWDPSSSFEQYF
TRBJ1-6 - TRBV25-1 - TGTGCCAGCAGTGTAACAGATTGGTCGGTGGGGTCACCCCTCCACTTT CASSVTDWSVGSPLHF
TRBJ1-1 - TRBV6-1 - TGTGCCAGCAGTGAAGACACGGGGTCCGAAGCTTTCTTT CASSEDTGSEAFF
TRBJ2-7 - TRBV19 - TGTGCCAGTACGCAACTTCATGGGCACGAGCAGTACTTC CASTQLHGHEQYF
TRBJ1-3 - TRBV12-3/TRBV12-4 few TGTGCCAGCACCTTCCTGAGAGACCTGACCTCTGGAAACACCATATATTTT CASTFLRDLTSGNTIYF
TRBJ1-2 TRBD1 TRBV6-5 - TGTGCCAGCAGTTACTGGGACAGGGGGATCCGGGCCTATGGCTACACCTTC CASSYWDRGIRAYGYTF
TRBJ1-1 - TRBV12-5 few TGTGCTAGTGGTTTCCAAAAACCCACAGGGAAGCCTGAAGCTTTCTTT CASGFQKPTGKPEAFF
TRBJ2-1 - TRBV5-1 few TGCGCCAGCAGCTGGTTGGCACAGGGACTCTACAATGAGCAGTTCTTC CASSWLAQGLYNEQFF
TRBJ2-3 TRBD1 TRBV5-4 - TGTGCCAGCAGCTTGTGGGGACAGGTCTACACAGATACGCAGTATTTT CASSLWGQVYTDTQYF
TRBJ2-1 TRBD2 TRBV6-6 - TGTGCCAGCATCCCTACTAGCGGGGGAGGAAATGAGCAGTTCTTC CASIPTSGGGNEQFF